Listed below are T cell receptor beta chains from one sample, sequenced in a study of CD8 T cells in Susac syndrome. Via MiXCR, TCRdb re-called the immunoSEQ multiplex PCR reads, giving one row per CDR3 protein. The profile covers 150,000 or so distinct CDR3 sequences, with over 85% appearing a single time and around 0.13% taken by the ten largest. Sample: CD4+ T cells from PBMCs. These receptors all come from a human donor in good health. Both conserved end residues are part of each CDR3. Fields, in order: J gene, D gene, clone size, V gene, CDR3 protein, CDR3 DNA. The D gene is left open where the match is weak. Not every row has a clone size; where given, it reads once, few, many or a size class.

J: TRBJ1-2; D: NA; size: NA; V: TRBV20-1; CDR3: CSAREPGGYGYTF; DNA: TGCAGTGCTAGAGAACCGGGGGGCTATGGCTACACCTTC
J: TRBJ1-1; D: NA; size: NA; V: TRBV29-1; CDR3: CSVVVRGTEAFF; DNA: TGCAGCGTCGTCGTCCGAGGGACTGAAGCTTTCTTT
J: TRBJ1-3; D: NA; size: NA; V: TRBV7-2; CDR3: CASSTHLGGNTIYF; DNA: TGTGCCAGCAGCACGCACCTCGGGGGAAACACCATATATTTT
J: TRBJ1-2; D: NA; size: NA; V: TRBV6-6; CDR3: CASRQTLSRPGTYTF; DNA: TGTGCCAGCAGACAAACCCTCTCGAGACCGGGCACCTACACCTTC
J: TRBJ2-7; D: NA; size: NA; V: TRBV3-1; CDR3: CASSQADYEQYF; DNA: TGTGCCAGCAGCCAAGCCGACTACGAGCAGTACTTC
J: TRBJ2-6; D: NA; size: NA; V: TRBV7-6; CDR3: CASSPLNTGANVLTF; DNA: TGTGCCAGCAGCCCTCTGAATACTGGGGCCAACGTCCTGACTTTC
J: TRBJ1-5; D: NA; size: NA; V: TRBV7-3; CDR3: CASGSGAGQPQHF; DNA: TGTGCCAGCGGATCAGGCGCCGGGCAGCCCCAGCATTTT
J: TRBJ1-3; D: NA; size: NA; V: TRBV29-1; CDR3: CSAVQSTGNTIYF; DNA: TGCAGCGCAGTACAGAGTACTGGAAACACCATATATTTT
J: TRBJ1-1; D: NA; size: NA; V: TRBV9; CDR3: CASSGPGVGTEAFF; DNA: TGTGCCAGCAGCGGACCAGGGGTGGGCACTGAAGCTTTCTTT
J: TRBJ2-6; D: TRBD1; size: NA; V: TRBV6-1; CDR3: CASTLRLTGRYSGANVLTF; DNA: TGTGCCAGCACCTTACGCCTGACAGGGAGATACTCTGGGGCCAACGTCCTGACTTTC
J: TRBJ2-5; D: NA; size: NA; V: TRBV20-1; CDR3: CSAPGRLQETQYF; DNA: TGCAGTGCTCCAGGACGGTTACAAGAGACCCAGTACTTC
J: TRBJ1-5; D: NA; size: NA; V: TRBV6-2/TRBV6-3; CDR3: CASSQRGMGNQPQHF; DNA: TGTGCCAGCAGCCAGCGGGGAATGGGCAATCAGCCCCAGCATTTT
J: TRBJ2-7; D: NA; size: NA; V: TRBV29-1; CDR3: CSVVGSAYEQYF; DNA: TGCAGCGTTGTTGGCAGCGCCTACGAGCAGTACTTC
J: TRBJ1-6; D: NA; size: NA; V: TRBV20-1; CDR3: CSARAGQSYNSPLHF; DNA: TGCAGTGCTAGAGCCGGACAGTCCTATAATTCACCCCTCCACTTT
J: TRBJ2-1; D: TRBD2; size: NA; V: TRBV15; CDR3: CATSTSGDFYNEQFF; DNA: TGTGCCACCAGCACTAGCGGGGATTTCTACAATGAGCAGTTCTTC
J: TRBJ1-5; D: NA; size: NA; V: TRBV19; CDR3: CASSMFRTSNQPQHF; DNA: TGTGCCAGTAGTATGTTCCGGACAAGCAATCAGCCCCAGCATTTT
J: TRBJ1-1; D: NA; size: NA; V: TRBV10-1; CDR3: CASSELRNTEAFF; DNA: TGCGCCAGCAGTGAGTTACGGAACACTGAAGCTTTCTTT
J: TRBJ1-1; D: NA; size: NA; V: TRBV7-2; CDR3: CASSLFGPPGDTEAFF; DNA: TGTGCCAGCAGCTTGTTTGGACCCCCGGGGGACACTGAAGCTTTCTTT
J: TRBJ1-6; D: TRBD1; size: NA; V: TRBV6-5; CDR3: CASSYSGTDNSPLHF; DNA: TGTGCCAGCAGTTACTCCGGGACAGATAATTCACCCCTCCACTTT
J: TRBJ2-2; D: NA; size: NA; V: TRBV5-1; CDR3: CASSLKTRLFF; DNA: TGCGCCAGCAGTCTGAAGACACGGCTGTTTTTT
J: TRBJ1-5; D: NA; size: NA; V: TRBV15; CDR3: CATSPRVGGGEAQHF; DNA: TGTGCCACCAGCCCGCGGGTGGGCGGAGGGGAAGCCCAGCATTTT
J: TRBJ2-5; D: NA; size: NA; V: TRBV3-1; CDR3: CASSQALTGETQYF; DNA: TGTGCCAGCAGCCAAGCTTTGACAGGAGAGACCCAGTACTTC
J: TRBJ2-3; D: NA; size: NA; V: TRBV11-2; CDR3: CASSLLPGIFSTDTQYF; DNA: TGTGCCAGCAGCTTACTCCCAGGGATTTTTAGCACAGATACGCAGTATTTT
J: TRBJ2-1; D: NA; size: NA; V: TRBV7-6; CDR3: CASSRFADNEQFF; DNA: TGTGCCAGCAGCCGTTTCGCAGACAATGAGCAGTTCTTC
J: TRBJ1-2; D: NA; size: NA; V: TRBV20-1; CDR3: CSARDTLNYGYTF; DNA: TGCAGTGCTCGGGACACCTTAAACTATGGCTACACCTTC
J: TRBJ1-6; D: NA; size: NA; V: TRBV5-1; CDR3: CASSLLGGTDSPLHF; DNA: TGCGCCAGCAGCTTGCTCGGGGGTACGGATTCACCCCTCCACTTT
J: TRBJ1-6; D: NA; size: NA; V: TRBV12-3/TRBV12-4; CDR3: CASSGPTGSPLHF; DNA: TGTGCCAGCAGTGGGCCAACGGGCTCACCCCTCCACTTT
J: TRBJ2-1; D: TRBD2; size: few; V: TRBV7-2; CDR3: CASSVSGGSYNEQFF; DNA: TGTGCCAGCAGCGTTAGCGGGGGCTCCTACAATGAGCAGTTCTTC
J: TRBJ2-6; D: NA; size: few; V: TRBV6-1; CDR3: CASSERLSGANVLTF; DNA: TGTGCCAGCAGTGAGAGGCTCTCTGGGGCCAACGTCCTGACTTTC
J: TRBJ2-7; D: NA; size: NA; V: TRBV5-1; CDR3: CASSLDGDYEQYF; DNA: TGCGCCAGCAGCTTGGACGGAGACTACGAGCAGTACTTC
J: TRBJ2-7; D: TRBD1; size: NA; V: TRBV18; CDR3: CASSKASGTGGYEQYF; DNA: TGTGCCAGCTCAAAGGCTTCCGGGACAGGTGGATACGAGCAGTACTTC
J: TRBJ2-7; D: NA; size: NA; V: TRBV9; CDR3: CASSVGPGGSYEQYF; DNA: TGTGCCAGCAGCGTAGGCCCTGGGGGTTCCTACGAGCAGTACTTC
J: TRBJ1-1; D: NA; size: NA; V: TRBV18; CDR3: CASSPGFLGTEAFF; DNA: TGTGCCAGCTCACCAGGGTTTTTGGGCACTGAAGCTTTCTTT
J: TRBJ2-3; D: TRBD2; size: once; V: TRBV18; CDR3: CASSPRTSGGIDTQYF; DNA: TGTGCCAGCTCACCCCGGACTAGCGGGGGGATAGATACGCAGTATTTT
J: TRBJ2-2; D: NA; size: NA; V: TRBV3-1; CDR3: CASSQDMVGAFANTGELFF; DNA: TGTGCCAGCAGCCAAGATATGGTCGGGGCGTTCGCGAACACCGGGGAGCTGTTTTTT
J: TRBJ1-2; D: TRBD1; size: NA; V: TRBV20-1; CDR3: CSAGQANYGYTF; DNA: TGCAGTGCTGGACAGGCCAACTATGGCTACACCTTC
J: TRBJ2-3; D: TRBD2; size: once; V: TRBV4-2; CDR3: CASSQDGRGPDTQYF; DNA: TGTGCCAGCAGCCAAGATGGGAGGGGTCCCGATACGCAGTATTTT
J: TRBJ2-7; D: NA; size: NA; V: TRBV29-1; CDR3: CSVEDEVKQYF; DNA: TGCAGCGTTGAAGATGAGGTCAAGCAGTACTTC
J: TRBJ1-2; D: NA; size: once; V: TRBV2; CDR3: CASSEEVGYTF; DNA: TGTGCCAGCAGTGAGGAAGTTGGCTACACCTTC
J: TRBJ2-4; D: NA; size: once; V: TRBV14; CDR3: CASSQDLTGSRNIQYF; DNA: TGTGCCAGCAGCCAAGATCTTACAGGGAGTCGAAACATTCAGTACTTC
J: TRBJ1-1; D: NA; size: NA; V: TRBV5-6; CDR3: CASSFWGQNTEAFF; DNA: TGTGCCAGCAGCTTTTGGGGCCAGAACACTGAAGCTTTCTTT
J: TRBJ1-6; D: NA; size: NA; V: TRBV6-5; CDR3: CAIKSSYNSPLHF; DNA: TGTGCCATCAAGAGCTCCTATAATTCACCCCTCCACTTT
J: TRBJ2-7; D: TRBD1; size: once; V: TRBV7-8; CDR3: CASSLGSGQGYEQYF; DNA: TGTGCCAGCAGTCTAGGGTCGGGACAGGGCTACGAGCAGTACTTC
J: TRBJ2-7; D: NA; size: NA; V: TRBV30; CDR3: CAWGSGSGRSYEQYF; DNA: TGTGCCTGGGGGTCGGGGTCCGGAAGGTCCTACGAGCAGTACTTC
J: TRBJ1-2; D: NA; size: NA; V: TRBV5-1; CDR3: CASSLGDLGRYTF; DNA: TGCGCCAGCAGCTTGGGGGACCTCGGGCGCTACACCTTC
J: TRBJ2-2; D: TRBD1; size: NA; V: TRBV4-2; CDR3: CASSPGTGRAGELFF; DNA: TGTGCCAGCAGCCCTGGGACAGGGAGAGCCGGGGAGCTGTTTTTT
J: TRBJ2-7; D: NA; size: NA; V: TRBV18; CDR3: CASSPWGQMDEQYF; DNA: TGTGCCAGCTCACCATGGGGTCAAATGGACGAGCAGTACTTC
J: TRBJ2-6; D: NA; size: NA; V: TRBV7-9; CDR3: CASSLSTSSNSGANVLTF; DNA: TGTGCCAGCAGCTTATCGACAAGTTCGAACTCTGGGGCCAACGTCCTGACTTTC
J: TRBJ2-7; D: TRBD1; size: NA; V: TRBV12-3/TRBV12-4; CDR3: CASSPGQGGYEQYF; DNA: TGTGCCAGCAGTCCGGGACAGGGTGGATACGAGCAGTACTTC
J: TRBJ2-7; D: TRBD1; size: once; V: TRBV6-6; CDR3: CASRPGQVYEQYF; DNA: TGTGCCAGCAGGCCCGGACAGGTTTACGAGCAGTACTTC
J: TRBJ2-7; D: NA; size: few; V: TRBV10-3; CDR3: CASQSGSYEQYF; DNA: TGTGCCTCCCAATCAGGGTCCTACGAGCAGTACTTC
J: TRBJ2-1; D: NA; size: NA; V: TRBV29-1; CDR3: CSSGYEQFF; DNA: TGCAGTTCGGGGTATGAGCAGTTCTTC
J: TRBJ1-2; D: NA; size: NA; V: TRBV29-1; CDR3: CSVGLGARGYTF; DNA: TGCAGCGTTGGGTTAGGTGCTCGGGGCTACACCTTC
J: TRBJ2-3; D: NA; size: NA; V: TRBV9; CDR3: CASSGRGASTDTQYF; DNA: TGTGCCAGCAGCGGACGGGGGGCTAGCACAGATACGCAGTATTTT
J: TRBJ1-2; D: TRBD1; size: NA; V: TRBV3-1; CDR3: CASSQGGGQDYGYTF; DNA: TGTGCCAGCAGCCAGGGAGGGGGCCAGGACTATGGCTACACCTTC
J: TRBJ2-7; D: NA; size: NA; V: TRBV18; CDR3: CASSPAGRSYEQYF; DNA: TGTGCCAGCTCACCAGCCGGGCGTTCCTACGAGCAGTACTTC
J: TRBJ2-7; D: NA; size: NA; V: TRBV2; CDR3: CASKGDSDEQYF; DNA: TGTGCCAGCAAAGGGGACTCGGACGAGCAGTACTTC